This T cell receptor beta chain was identified in a study of PD-1 blockade in classical Hodgkin lymphoma. Germline values: CDR1 SGHTA, CDR2 FQGNSA. CDR3 size: 15 residues. Trimming left V 4 bases short and J 5 bases short, with 14 bases between. The time point denotes: cycle 4 day 1 (C4D1), after five to seven weeks of nivolumab. Brentuximab vedotin exposure varied, and every patient relapsed after autologous stem cell transplantation. Best responses fell into complete response, partial response or progressive disease. Data came from immunoSEQ multiplex PCR; TCRdb stores just in-frame clones and leaves some out. The sample holds about 90,000 clones, 90% seen once.

The chain recombines TRBV7-2 with TRBJ1-4; D gene unclear. This receptor was taken from a human donor with classical Hodgkin lymphoma. The sample here was peripheral blood mononuclear cells (PBMCs), taken before the fourth cycle of nivolumab. The DNA for the CDR3 is TGTGCCAGCAGCTCCCGTACGGGGAAAAATGAAAAACTGTTTTTT. Protein: CASSSRTGKNEKLFF.